This TCR beta chain was profiled in a study of OX40 agonist ivuxolimab in advanced cancers. There are 14 residues in the CDR3. Trimming cost V 6 bases and J 3 bases; bases outside gene matches: 7. From germline, CDR1 is MNHEY and CDR2 SMNVEV (reference sequence). Data came from immunoSEQ multiplex PCR; TCRdb stores just in-frame clones and leaves some out. The sample gives some 99,000 clones, approximately 94% of which show up once; 0.15% to 0.2% is in the top ten. This chain links TRBV27 with TRBJ2-7, with 8 bases matching TRBD2. This TCR was recovered from an adult with an advanced solid tumor such as melanoma, head and neck, liver or kidney cancer. The sequenced sample was CD4+ or CD8+ T cells sorted from blood, obtained in a trial of the OX40 agonist ivuxolimab. The CDR3 loop reads CASRPGGGLYEQYF. CDR3 DNA: TGTGCCAGCAGGCCCGGGGGGGGCCTCTACGAGCAGTACTTC.